This T cell receptor beta chain was sequenced during a study of low-dose radiotherapy and immunotherapy resistance in tumors. As for the study in general: Cohort 1 patients were irradiated with 0.5 Gy fractions every 2 weeks to 6.5 Gy total. Every two weeks patients got nivolumab 240 mg flat dose, plus ipilimumab 1 mg/kg every six weeks, intravenously.

Time point described: before trial treatment. Notes on this clonotype: The DNA is omitted, as the CDR3 cannot be located on it reliably, and the CDR3 follows TCRdb's listing.

Germline V CDR1 and CDR2: SGHRS, YFSETQ. The CDR3 is 13 amino acids in total, end residues counted. First-strand cDNA relied on TRAV- and TRBV-specific primers spanning alpha and beta chains. TCRs underwent 20 PCR cycles of amplification with a constant-region primer and V-primer adapter. Following isolation, mRNA was amplified via in vitro transcription. From the reads, TCRdb called clonotypes with MiXCR, one entry per CDR3 protein. The sample has around 65,000 distinct CDR3 sequences; 26% are singletons. The source of this sequence is a male donor with rectosigmoid adenocarcinoma. V is TRBV5-1 and J is TRBJ2-2; TRBD2 is the table's D call and was not checked against the DNA. The input for sequencing was PBMCs, taken before treatment. CDR3 in amino acids: CASSLEGRELFFF.